The 27 T cell receptor beta chains in this list originate from one sample, sequenced in a study of high-grade serous ovarian cancer treatment subgroups. The method was immunoSEQ multiplex PCR; TCRdb's version includes in-frame clones alone and lacks a portion of them. The sample has 3,000 to 4,500 clones; over 65% are singletons. Tumor tissue was taken before any definitive surgery or chemotherapy was given. Sequencing was done on a sample of tumor tissue. Receptors were obtained from a human donor with high-grade serous ovarian cancer.

The chain employs TRBV7-9 and TRBJ1-5, with D possibly TRBD1 on 6 matching bases. V was clipped by 5 bases and J by 3 bases, with 8 bases between them. This CDR3 is 13 amino acids long. CDR1 and CDR2 (germline): SEHNR, FQNEAQ (reference sequence). CDR3 in amino acids: CASSGQTNQPQHF. DNA for the CDR3: TGTGCCAGCAGCGGACAGACCAATCAGCCCCAGCATTTT. The whole variable domain, filled in from reference TRBV7-9 and TRBJ1-5, reads DTGVSQNPRHKITKRGQNVTFRCDPISEHNRLYWYRQTLGQGPEFLTYFQNEAQLEKSRLLSDRFSAERPKGSFSTLEIQRTEQGDSAMYLCASSGQTNQPQHFGDGTRLSIL.

The CDR3 DNA reads TGTGCCAGCAGCTTAGAGGCAGGGGGCAACACCGGGGAGCTGTTTTTT. Protein sequence: CASSLEAGGNTGELFF. J is TRBJ2-2 and V is TRBV7-6, with TRBD1 identical over 8 bases. The CDR3 is 16 amino acids. Germline CDR1 SGHVS, CDR2 FNYEAQ. Trimming took 1 base from V and 2 from J; bases not matched to a gene: 3.

This chain connects TRBV6-1 to TRBJ1-2; D ambiguous. Germline V gives CDR1 MNHNS, CDR2 SASEGT. Trimming shortened V by 7 bases and J by 7 bases, and 16 bases separated the two germline ends. CDR3 length: 13 amino acids. The CDR3 DNA follows: TGTGCCAGCACTCCCCCGCCGGTTAGTGGCTACACCTTC. Its translation: CASTPPPVSGYTF.

The chain has TRBV4-3 and TRBJ2-7; D may be TRBD1 (6 bases). Deletions cut 5 bases from V and 1 base from J, with 12 bases between. Germline V gene sequence: CDR1 LGHNA, CDR2 YSLEER. This CDR3 contains 14 residues. This CDR3 is CASSWNRASYEQYF. The DNA for the CDR3 is TGCGCCAGCAGCTGGAACAGGGCATCCTACGAGCAGTACTTC.

The gene calls are TRBV5-1 and TRBJ1-6; D is ambiguous. In germline, CDR1 is SGHRS, CDR2 YFSETQ. The ends were cut back, 4 bases at V and 0 bases at J, with 14 bases in the middle. The CDR3 has 17 amino acids. CDR3 sequence reads: CASSPGIPSSYNSPLHF. In DNA form, the CDR3 reads TGCGCCAGCAGCCCCGGGATCCCGAGCTCCTATAATTCACCCCTCCACTTT.

V and J are TRBV25-1 and TRBJ2-1; weak D call: TRBD2 (5 bases). The CDR3 spans 16 residues. Trimming left V 1 base short and J 7 bases short, with 17 bases between. Germline V gene sequence: CDR1 MGHDK, CDR2 SYGVNS. The CDR3, as DNA: TGTGCCAGCAGTGAATTCGGTAAGAAGAGAGGGAATGAGCAGTTCTTC. Translation gives CASSEFGKKRGNEQFF.

This chain connects TRBV6-1 to TRBJ2-5; D unresolved. The tail of the sequence fits TRBJ2-7 better, so the J call may be wrong. Germline V gene data show CDR1 as MNHNS and CDR2 as SASEGT. The CDR3 consists of 12 residues. The CDR3 spells CASRVSNYEQYF. The CDR3 DNA is TGTGCCAGCAGGGTTTCTAACTACGAGCAGTACTTC.

The chain employs TRBV7-9 and TRBJ2-3; D may be TRBD1 (6 bases). This CDR3 comprises 15 residues. From germline, CDR1 is SEHNR and CDR2 FQNEAQ (reference sequence). Between the trimmed V and J ends, which lost 0 bases and 1 base, there was a span of 8 bases. The CDR3 sequence: CASSLAPGGTDTQYF. The CDR3 nucleotides are TGTGCCAGCAGCTTAGCCCCAGGGGGCACAGATACGCAGTATTTT.

In this sample, this clone turned up a few times. This chain uses TRBV6-4 with TRBJ2-7; D might be TRBD2 (6 bases). V lost 7 bases and J lost 1, with 17 bases in between. The CDR3 totals 15 residues. Germline assignment: CDR1 MRHNA and CDR2 SNTAGT. CDR3 protein: CASKGGTHISYEQYF. CDR3 DNA sequence: TGTGCCAGCAAGGGCGGGACCCACATTTCCTACGAGCAGTACTTC.

The chain has TRBV2 and TRBJ1-6; D remains ambiguous. V dropped 2 bases and J dropped 4 bases, with 12 bases sitting between them. This CDR3 is 16 amino acids long. Germline V gene lookup returns CDR1 SNHLY and CDR2 FYNNEI. In nucleotides, the CDR3 is TGTGCCAGCAGTGAAAGACGGGCTTCATATAATTCACCCCTCCACTTT. Encoded protein: CASSERRASYNSPLHF.

The chain recombines TRBV5-4 with TRBJ2-7; D perhaps matches TRBD2 (5 bases). The ends were cut back, 0 bases at V and 6 bases at J, with 16 bases in the middle. This CDR3 is built from 15 residues. CDR1 is SGHNT, CDR2 YYREEE, per germline (reference sequence). The chain's CDR3 is CASSLDSRASGEQYF. Here the CDR3 DNA reads TGTGCCAGCAGCTTGGATTCTCGAGCGAGCGGCGAGCAGTACTTC.

The rearrangement uses TRBV12-5 and TRBJ1-3; 7 bases agree with TRBD1. This CDR3 spans 12 amino acids. With 11 bases clipped from V and 4 bases from J, the junction kept 5 bases outside the gene matches. Germline-derived CDR1 and CDR2 are LGHNT and FRNRAP. The CDR3 loop reads CARQGPGNTIYF. The CDR3 nucleotides are TGTGCTCGACAGGGCCCCGGAAACACCATATATTTT.

The chain carries TRBV5-4 and TRBJ2-7; 7 bases are a match to TRBD2. The CDR3 runs 14 residues. V lost 1 base to trimming and J lost 2 bases; unmatched junction nucleotides: 3. The germline V gene encodes CDR1 SGHNT and CDR2 YYREEE (reference sequence). The CDR3 sequence is CASSLRSGTYEQYF. In DNA form, the CDR3 reads TGTGCCAGCAGCTTGAGAAGCGGGACCTACGAGCAGTACTTC. The variable domain in full, with the rest retrieved from reference TRBV5-4 and TRBJ2-7, is ETGVTQSPTHLIKTRGQQVTLRCSSQSGHNTVSWYQQALGQGPQFIFQYYREEENGRGNFPPRFSGLQFPNYSSELNVNALELDDSALYLCASSLRSGTYEQYFGPGTRLTVT.

V is TRBV28 and J is TRBJ2-3, with D possibly being TRBD1 or TRBD2 (5 bases each). This CDR3 is built from 14 residues. The V gene lost 8 bases and the J gene lost 2 bases, with 14 bases spanning the gap. The germline V gene encodes CDR1 MDHEN and CDR2 SYDVKM. In nucleotides, the CDR3 is TGTGCCAGCGGTAGGGACCAGCTCACAGATACGCAGTATTTT. It specifies CASGRDQLTDTQYF.

This chain links TRBV6-4 with TRBJ1-6; D is perhaps TRBD1 (5 bases). The germline V gene has CDR1 MRHNA and CDR2 SNTAGT. Trimming removed 7 bases at V and 7 bases at J, with 11 bases between. The CDR3 is 13 residues long. The CDR3 loop reads CASTGGANSPLHF. DNA for the CDR3: TGTGCCAGCACTGGAGGGGCCAATTCACCCCTCCACTTT.

This chain joins TRBV19 and TRBJ1-6; 7 bases line up with TRBD1. V dropped 6 bases and J dropped 0; count of bases not matched to a gene: 5. Germline V gene sequence: CDR1 LNHDA, CDR2 SQIVND (reference sequence). The CDR3 extends over 16 amino acids. The CDR3 nucleotides are TGTGCCAGTAGAACAGGGGCCTACTCCTATAATTCACCCCTCCACTTT. It is translated as CASRTGAYSYNSPLHF.

There are a few counts of this clone. The chain has TRBV19 and TRBJ1-5; D gene unclear. Germline assignment: CDR1 LNHDA and CDR2 SQIVND (reference sequence). This CDR3 comprises 15 residues. The V gene lost 1 base and the J gene lost 0 bases, with 7 bases spanning the gap. CDR3 protein: CASSIGTVSNQPQHF. In nucleotides, the CDR3 is TGTGCCAGTAGTATAGGGACGGTTAGCAATCAGCCCCAGCATTTT.

The chain links TRBV19 to TRBJ2-2; perhaps TRBD1 as D (5 bases). Trimming stripped 7 bases from V and 0 bases from J, with 6 bases between. The CDR3 is 13 amino acids. Germline values: CDR1 LNHDA, CDR2 SQIVND (reference sequence). CDR3 residues: CASMDTNTGELFF. CDR3 nucleotides: TGTGCCAGTATGGACACGAACACCGGGGAGCTGTTTTTT.

As concerns this clone: Additional DNA sequences in this sample encode the identical CDR3. The genes are TRBV4-3 and TRBJ2-7; D possibly corresponds to TRBD1 (6 bases). Deletions cut 4 bases from V and 6 bases from J, with 7 bases between. Germline CDR1 LGHNA, CDR2 YSLEER. The CDR3 is 11 amino acids. DNA for the CDR3: TGCGCCAGCAGCCGAGGGGGCGAGCAGTACTTC. Translating it yields CASSRGGEQYF.

V and J are TRBV9 and TRBJ2-5; tentative D call: TRBD2 (6 bases). Trimming shortened V by 0 bases and J by 4 bases, and 19 bases separated the two germline ends. CDR1 SGDLS and CDR2 YYNGEE come from the germline V gene. The CDR3 spans 17 residues. The CDR3 reads CASSVGLGLAIVETQYF. CDR3 DNA sequence: TGTGCCAGCAGCGTAGGGTTGGGACTTGCAATCGTAGAGACCCAGTACTTC. Based on the CDR3 plus reference TRBV9 and TRBJ2-5, the full variable domain is DSGVTQTPKHLITATGQRVTLRCSPRSGDLSVYWYQQSLDQGLQFLIQYYNGEERAKGNILERFSAQQFPDLHSELNLSSLELGDSALYFCASSVGLGLAIVETQYFGPGTRLLVL.

The chain combines TRBV5-1 with TRBJ2-7; the match to TRBD1 covers 7 bases. This CDR3 is 14 amino acids long. Germline V gene data show CDR1 as SGHRS and CDR2 as YFSETQ. The ends lost 4 bases at V and 0 bases at J; junction bases unmatched: 4. CDR3 in DNA: TGCGCCAGCAGCCCGGGACAGCCCTCCTACGAGCAGTACTTC. The encoded protein is CASSPGQPSYEQYF.

V gene TRBV4-3 combines with J gene TRBJ1-6; D may be TRBD1 (5 bases). V lost 4 bases, J lost 7 bases, and 14 bases lay in between. Germline-derived CDR1 and CDR2 are LGHNA and YSLEER. The CDR3 consists of 15 residues. In nucleotides, the CDR3 is TGCGCCAGCAGCCCCTCCGGACACATCAATTCACCCCTCCACTTT. Translated: CASSPSGHINSPLHF.

V is TRBV2 and J is TRBJ2-6; either TRBD1 or TRBD2 may supply D (6 bases each). CDR1 is SNHLY and CDR2 is FYNNEI in the germline V gene. Trimming cost V 4 bases and J 2 bases, with 12 bases left between them. This CDR3 is 16 amino acids long. The CDR3: CASSVGGTTGANVLTF. CDR3 sequence (DNA): TGTGCCAGCAGTGTTGGGGGGACAACTGGGGCCAACGTCCTGACTTTC.

The genes are TRBV6-6 and TRBJ1-1; TRBD1 matches at 7 bases. The CDR3 has 15 residues. The V and J ends lost 2 bases and 3 bases, in that order; junction bases with no gene match: 6. Per the germline V gene, CDR1 is MNHNY and CDR2 is SVGAGI (reference sequence). The CDR3 loop is CASSYLTGEDTEAFF. DNA for the CDR3: TGTGCCAGCAGTTACCTTACAGGGGAGGACACTGAAGCTTTCTTT.

The rearrangement links TRBV7-2 to TRBJ1-2, with D perhaps matching TRBD1 (5 bases). V gave up 0 bases and J gave up 2 bases, with 7 bases separating them. Germline lookup yields CDR1 SGHTA and CDR2 FQGNSA. This CDR3 is built from 14 residues. The CDR3 DNA follows: TGTGCCAGCAGCTTAGCCAGGGAGAACTATGGCTACACCTTC. This sequence encodes CASSLARENYGYTF.

The genes are TRBV6-1 and TRBJ2-7, with 11 bases fitting TRBD1. Losses at the gene ends were 11 bases for V and 3 bases for J; bases not matched to a gene: 6. The length of the CDR3 is 13 residues. Germline V gives CDR1 MNHNS, CDR2 SASEGT. The CDR3 loop is CAGGTGGFYEQYF. The DNA of the CDR3 is TGTGCCGGCGGGACAGGGGGTTTCTACGAGCAGTACTTC.

This clone is large by share. V and J are TRBV5-6 and TRBJ2-5; D may be TRBD2 (6 bases). CDR1 is SGHDT and CDR2 is YYEEEE in the germline V gene. This CDR3 spans 13 amino acids. Between the trimmed V and J ends, which lost 4 bases and 4 bases, there was a span of 11 bases. The CDR3 region has the DNA TGTGCCAGCAGCCCACTAGCCAGAGAGACCCAGTACTTC. Amino acids: CASSPLARETQYF.